This entry lists 2 T cell receptor beta chains sequenced from one sample in a study of cytomegalovirus exposure and HLA in healthy donors. PCR amplification relied on 60 Vbeta primers (plus 13 Jbeta primers). The table came from immunoSEQ multiplex PCR; TCRdb's copy has only in-frame clones and leaves some out. The sample includes roughly 72,000 clones, 74% seen only once; the top ten take about an eighth. Sequences were obtained from PBMCs. Receptor source: a human donor in good health.

The chain joins TRBV7-8 to TRBJ2-7, with TRBD1 as a possible D gene (6 bases). Trimming stripped 3 bases from V and 3 bases from J, with 15 bases between. CDR1 and CDR2 from the germline V gene are SGHVS and FQNEAQ. CDR3 length equals 15 residues. CDR3: CASSFQGNPVYEQYF. DNA of the CDR3: TGTGCCAGCAGCTTTCAGGGGAATCCGGTCTACGAGCAGTACTTC.

J is TRBJ2-1 and V is TRBV27, with TRBD2 as a possible D gene (5 bases). From germline, CDR1 is MNHEY and CDR2 SMNVEV (reference sequence). V gave up 3 bases and J gave up 5 bases, with 14 bases separating them. This CDR3 contains 15 residues. Written as DNA, the CDR3 is TGTGCCAGCAGTTTCACTAGGCTGACCGACAATGAGCAGTTCTTC. Its protein product is CASSFTRLTDNEQFF.